This T cell receptor (beta chain) was sequenced in a study of Graves' ophthalmopathy and Graves' hyperthyroidism. TCR beta CDR3 regions were amplified from RNA transcripts. An opening RT-PCR round employed HTBI primers and preceded a second-round multiplex PCR. From the multiplex PCR reads, TCRdb called clonotypes with MiXCR, one entry per CDR3 protein. Among roughly 1.1 million distinct CDR3 sequences listed, roughly two fifths were seen once. Exclusion applied to patients with other autoimmune diseases, uncontrolled infections, pregnancy or lactation. CDR3 length: 13 residues. CDR1 is MGHDK, CDR2 SYGVNS, per germline.

The specimen was peripheral blood or thyroid tissue (not recorded which). The chain employs TRBV25-1 and TRBJ1-1; TRBD1 is a possible D gene (5 bases). This TCR was sampled from an adult man with Graves' hyperthyroidism. CDR3 sequence: CARQSRGDTEAFF. Here the CDR3 DNA reads TGTGCTAGACAATCACGGGGGGACACTGAAGCTTTCTTT.